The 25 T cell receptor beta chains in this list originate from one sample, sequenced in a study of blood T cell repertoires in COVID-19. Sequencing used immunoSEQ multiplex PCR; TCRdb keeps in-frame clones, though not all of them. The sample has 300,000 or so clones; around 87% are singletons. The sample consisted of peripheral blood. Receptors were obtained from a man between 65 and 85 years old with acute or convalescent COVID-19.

CDR3 DNA sequence: TGCGCCAGCAGCCCTAGAGAAGCGGGGGGGCAAGAGACCCAGTACTTC. It codes for CASSPREAGGQETQYF. This chain joins TRBV5-1 and TRBJ2-5, with 10 nucleotides matching TRBD2. J gave up 2 bases and V 4 bases, and 8 bases lay outside the gene matches. The germline V gene has CDR1 SGHRS and CDR2 YFSETQ. The CDR3 runs to 16 residues.

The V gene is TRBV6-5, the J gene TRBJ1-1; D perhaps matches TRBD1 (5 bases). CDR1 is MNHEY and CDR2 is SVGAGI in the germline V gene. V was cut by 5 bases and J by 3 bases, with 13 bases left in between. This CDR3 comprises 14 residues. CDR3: CASSPRQIYTEAFF. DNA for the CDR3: TGTGCCAGCAGTCCTCGACAGATCTACACTGAAGCTTTCTTT.

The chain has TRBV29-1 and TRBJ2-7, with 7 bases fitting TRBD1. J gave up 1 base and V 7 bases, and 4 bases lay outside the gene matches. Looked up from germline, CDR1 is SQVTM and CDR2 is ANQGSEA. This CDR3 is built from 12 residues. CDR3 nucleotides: TGCAGCGCCCGGGGACAGTCCTACGAGCAGTACTTC. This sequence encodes CSARGQSYEQYF.

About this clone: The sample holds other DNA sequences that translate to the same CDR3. The CDR3 is CAISGGRTTDTQYF. The CDR3 region has the DNA TGTGCCATCAGTGGCGGGAGAACAACAGATACGCAGTATTTT. The V call is TRBV10-3, the J call TRBJ2-3; 7 nucleotides match TRBD2. CDR3 length equals 14 residues. The trim removed 4 bases at V and 3 bases at J, leaving 4 bases unmatched. Germline V gene data show CDR1 as ENHRY and CDR2 as SYGVKD.

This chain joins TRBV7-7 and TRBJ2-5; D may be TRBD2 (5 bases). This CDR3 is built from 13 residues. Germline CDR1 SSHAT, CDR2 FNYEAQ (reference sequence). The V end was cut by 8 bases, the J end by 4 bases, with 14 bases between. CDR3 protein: CASGSPRAETQYF. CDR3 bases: TGTGCCAGCGGGAGCCCGAGAGCAGAGACCCAGTACTTC.

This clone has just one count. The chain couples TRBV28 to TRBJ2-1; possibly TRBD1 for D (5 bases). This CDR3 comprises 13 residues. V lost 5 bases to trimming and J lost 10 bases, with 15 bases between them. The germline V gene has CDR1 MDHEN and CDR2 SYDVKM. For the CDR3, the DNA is TGTGCCAGCAGTCAATCAGGGCAAGGGGAGCAGTTCTTC. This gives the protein CASSQSGQGEQFF. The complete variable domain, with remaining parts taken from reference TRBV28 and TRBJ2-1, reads DVKVTQSSRYLVKRTGEKVFLECVQDMDHENMFWYRQDPGLGLRLIYFSYDVKMKEKGDIPEGYSVSREKKERFSLILESASTNQTSMYLCASSQSGQGEQFFGPGTRLTVL.

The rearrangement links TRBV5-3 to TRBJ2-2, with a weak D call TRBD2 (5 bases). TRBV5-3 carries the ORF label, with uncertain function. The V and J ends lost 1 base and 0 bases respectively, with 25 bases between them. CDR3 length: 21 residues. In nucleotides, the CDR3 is TGTGCCAGAAGCTTGCCCGGAGCGGATAGGCCCAAAGTTTCGAACACCGGGGAGCTGTTTTTT. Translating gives CARSLPGADRPKVSNTGELFF.

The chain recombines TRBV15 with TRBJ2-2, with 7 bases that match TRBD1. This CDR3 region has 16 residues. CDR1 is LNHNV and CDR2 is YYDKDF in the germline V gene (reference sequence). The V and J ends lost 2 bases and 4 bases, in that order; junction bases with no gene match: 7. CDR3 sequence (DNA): TGTGCCACCAGCAGACTCGGGACAGTCATCACCGGGGAGCTGTTTTTT. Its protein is CATSRLGTVITGELFF. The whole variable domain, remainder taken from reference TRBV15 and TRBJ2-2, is DAMVIQNPRYQVTQFGKPVTLSCSQTLNHNVMYWYQQKSSQAPKLLFHYYDKDFNNEADTPDNFQSRRPNTSFCFLDIRSPGLGDTAMYLCATSRLGTVITGELFFGEGSRLTVL.

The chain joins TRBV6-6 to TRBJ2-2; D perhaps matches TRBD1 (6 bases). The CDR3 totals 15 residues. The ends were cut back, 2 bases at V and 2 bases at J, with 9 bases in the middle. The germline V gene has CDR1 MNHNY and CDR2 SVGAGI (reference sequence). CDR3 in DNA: TGTGCCAGCAGTTACCGGACAGTCAACACCGGGGAGCTGTTTTTT. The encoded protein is CASSYRTVNTGELFF.

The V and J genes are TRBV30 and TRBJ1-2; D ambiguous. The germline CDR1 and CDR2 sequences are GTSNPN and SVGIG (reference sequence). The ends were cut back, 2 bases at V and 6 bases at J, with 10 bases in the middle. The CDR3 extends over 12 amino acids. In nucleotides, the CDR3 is TGTGCCTGGAGTAGTCGGGGAAATGGCTACACCTTC. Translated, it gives CAWSSRGNGYTF.

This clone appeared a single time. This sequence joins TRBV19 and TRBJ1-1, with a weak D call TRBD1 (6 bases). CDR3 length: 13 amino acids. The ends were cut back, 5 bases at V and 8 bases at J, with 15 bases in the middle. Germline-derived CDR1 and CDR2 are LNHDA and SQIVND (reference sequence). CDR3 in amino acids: CASSVAGTTEAFF. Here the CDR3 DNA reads TGTGCCAGTAGTGTGGCCGGGACAACCGAAGCTTTCTTT.

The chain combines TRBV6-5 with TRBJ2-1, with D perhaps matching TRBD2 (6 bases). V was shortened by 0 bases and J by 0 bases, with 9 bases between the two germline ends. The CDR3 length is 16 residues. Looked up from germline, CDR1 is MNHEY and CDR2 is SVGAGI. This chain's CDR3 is CASSYSPGSSYNEQFF. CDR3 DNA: TGTGCCAGCAGTTACTCGCCCGGGAGCTCCTACAATGAGCAGTTCTTC.

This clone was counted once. CDR3 DNA sequence: TGTGCCAGCAGTGCCCGACTAGCGGGGGGTGAGACCCAGTACTTC. It is translated as CASSARLAGGETQYF. V gene TRBV25-1 combines with J gene TRBJ2-5; TRBD2 aligns across 13 bases. V lost 4 bases, J lost 5 bases, and 4 bases stayed unmatched. This CDR3 contains 15 residues. Germline lookup yields CDR1 MGHDK and CDR2 SYGVNS.

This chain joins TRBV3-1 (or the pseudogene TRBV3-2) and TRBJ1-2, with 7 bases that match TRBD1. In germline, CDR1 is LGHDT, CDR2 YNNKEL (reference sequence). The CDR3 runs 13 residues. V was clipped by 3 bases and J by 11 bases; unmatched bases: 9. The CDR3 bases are TGTGCCAGCAGCCATTTTAGGACAGGAACTTACACCTTC. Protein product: CASSHFRTGTYTF.

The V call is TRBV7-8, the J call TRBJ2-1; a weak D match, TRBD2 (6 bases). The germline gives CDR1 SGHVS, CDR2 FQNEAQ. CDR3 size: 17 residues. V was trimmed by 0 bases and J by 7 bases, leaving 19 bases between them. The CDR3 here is CASSLAGGSGSLNEQFF. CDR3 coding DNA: TGTGCCAGCAGCTTAGCGGGGGGATCCGGGTCTTTAAATGAGCAGTTCTTC.

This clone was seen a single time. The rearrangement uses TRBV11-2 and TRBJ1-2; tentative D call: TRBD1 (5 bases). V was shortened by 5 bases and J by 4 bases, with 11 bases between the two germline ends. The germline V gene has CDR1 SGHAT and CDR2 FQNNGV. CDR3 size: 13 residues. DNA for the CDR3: TGTGCCAGCAGCAGTGCGGGGGGCTATGGCTACACCTTC. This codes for CASSSAGGYGYTF.

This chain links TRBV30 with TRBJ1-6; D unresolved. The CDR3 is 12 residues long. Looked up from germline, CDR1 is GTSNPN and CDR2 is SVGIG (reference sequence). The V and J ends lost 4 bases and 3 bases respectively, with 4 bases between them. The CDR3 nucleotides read TGTGCCTGGACCAGCTATAATTCACCCCTCCACTTT. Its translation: CAWTSYNSPLHF.

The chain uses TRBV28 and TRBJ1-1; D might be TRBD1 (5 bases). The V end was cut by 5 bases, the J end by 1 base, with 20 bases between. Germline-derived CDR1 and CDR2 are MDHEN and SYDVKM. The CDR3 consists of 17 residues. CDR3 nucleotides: TGTGCCAGCAGTCCCCGAGGGAGGGGAAGGGCGAACACTGAAGCTTTCTTT. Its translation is CASSPRGRGRANTEAFF. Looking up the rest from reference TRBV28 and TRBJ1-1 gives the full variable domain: DVKVTQSSRYLVKRTGEKVFLECVQDMDHENMFWYRQDPGLGLRLIYFSYDVKMKEKGDIPEGYSVSREKKERFSLILESASTNQTSMYLCASSPRGRGRANTEAFFGQGTRLTVV.

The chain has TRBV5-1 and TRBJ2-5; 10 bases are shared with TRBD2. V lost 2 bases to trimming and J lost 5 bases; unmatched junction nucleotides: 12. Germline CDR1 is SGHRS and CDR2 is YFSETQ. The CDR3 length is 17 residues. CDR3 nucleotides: TGCGCCAGCAGCTTATCCCCGAGCGGGGGGGCCGGGGAGACCCAGTACTTC. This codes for CASSLSPSGGAGETQYF. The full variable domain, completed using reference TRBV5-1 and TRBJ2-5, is KAGVTQTPRYLIKTRGQQVTLSCSPISGHRSVSWYQQTPGQGLQFLFEYFSETQRNKGNFPGRFSGRQFSNSRSEMNVSTLELGDSALYLCASSLSPSGGAGETQYFGPGTRLLVL.

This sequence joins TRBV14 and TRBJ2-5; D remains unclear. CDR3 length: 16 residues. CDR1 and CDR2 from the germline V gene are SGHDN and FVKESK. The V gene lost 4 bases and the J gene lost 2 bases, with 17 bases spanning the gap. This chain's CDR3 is CASSPRRLSNQETQYF. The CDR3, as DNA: TGTGCCAGCAGCCCGCGCCGACTGTCGAATCAAGAGACCCAGTACTTC.

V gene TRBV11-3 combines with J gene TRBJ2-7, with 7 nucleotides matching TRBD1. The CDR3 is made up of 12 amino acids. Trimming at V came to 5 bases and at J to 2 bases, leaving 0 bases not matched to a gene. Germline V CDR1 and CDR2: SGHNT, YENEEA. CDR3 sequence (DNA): TGTGCCAGCAGCCAGGGGGCCTACGAGCAGTACTTC. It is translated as CASSQGAYEQYF.

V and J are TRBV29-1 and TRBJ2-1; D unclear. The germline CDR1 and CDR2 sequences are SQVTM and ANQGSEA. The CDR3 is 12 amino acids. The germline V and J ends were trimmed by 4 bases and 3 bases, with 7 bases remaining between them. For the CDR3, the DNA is TGCAGCGTTGTAAAGCGCTACAATGAGCAGTTCTTC. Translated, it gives CSVVKRYNEQFF.

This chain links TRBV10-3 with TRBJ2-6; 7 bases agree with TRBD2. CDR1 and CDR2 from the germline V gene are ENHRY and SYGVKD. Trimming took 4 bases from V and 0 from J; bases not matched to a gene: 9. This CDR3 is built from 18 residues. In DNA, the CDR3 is TGTGCCATCAGTGTGTCTAGCGGTGTAAACTCTGGGGCCAACGTCCTGACTTTC. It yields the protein CAISVSSGVNSGANVLTF.

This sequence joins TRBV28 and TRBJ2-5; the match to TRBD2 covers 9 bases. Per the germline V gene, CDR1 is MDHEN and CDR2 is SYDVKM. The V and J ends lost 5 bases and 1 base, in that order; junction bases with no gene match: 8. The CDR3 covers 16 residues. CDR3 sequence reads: CASSPPSSGAQETQYF. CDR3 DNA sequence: TGTGCCAGCAGTCCCCCGTCTAGCGGGGCCCAAGAGACCCAGTACTTC.

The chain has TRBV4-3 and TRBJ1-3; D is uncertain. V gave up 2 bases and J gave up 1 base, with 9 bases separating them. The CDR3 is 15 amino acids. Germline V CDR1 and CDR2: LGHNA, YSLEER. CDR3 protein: CASSQMMASGNTIYF. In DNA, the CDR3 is TGCGCCAGCAGCCAAATGATGGCATCTGGAAACACCATATATTTT.